This T cell receptor (beta chain) was recovered during a study of blood T cells in healthy people across ages. The CDR3 has 14 residues. V lost 4 bases and J lost 4, with 14 bases in between. Germline loops: CDR1 SGHRS, CDR2 YFSETQ. Using a J-beta primer mix together with a sample-barcoded 5' primer, a second PCR was run for roughly 6 to 11 cycles. TCRdb recomputed calls from the 5' RACE reads with MiXCR, one row per CDR3 protein. Of about a million distinct CDR3 sequences listed, roughly two fifths were seen once; the top ten hold around 13%. The study drew donors from healthy Caucasian individuals in Russia aged roughly 6 to 100.

This rearrangement joins TRBV5-1 to TRBJ2-5; D is perhaps TRBD2 (6 bases). Sequencing input: blood. The TCR originated in a man aged 18 to 29 in good health. The CDR3 coding sequence is TGCGCCAGCAGCCCGCCGGGGGTGGGAGAGACCCAGTACTTC. Translation: CASSPPGVGETQYF.